A selection of T cell receptor beta chains follows, all from one sample in a study of blood T cell repertoires in COVID-19. Using immunoSEQ multiplex PCR, the repertoire was profiled, and TCRdb retains in-frame clones only, with some absent. The data show 61,000 or so clones, roughly 86% seen once. The sample taken for sequencing was peripheral blood. Every receptor here comes from a woman aged 50 to 60 with active or convalescent COVID-19. The CDR3 runs from the conserved cysteine through the conserved F or W. A D gene is named only where the DNA matches it firmly. Rows may omit the clone size; those that give it use once, few, many or a size class.

d_gene,v_gene,abundance,j_gene,CDR3aa,CDR3nt
NA,TRBV6-1,once,TRBJ2-1,CASSETPRGGHNEQFF,TGTGCCAGCAGCGAAACCCCTAGGGGTGGGCACAATGAGCAGTTCTTC
TRBD1,TRBV7-8,NA,TRBJ1-2,CASSAGTGTFLGYTF,TGTGCCAGCAGCGCCGGGACAGGGACCTTCCTTGGCTACACCTTC
TRBD1,TRBV11-3,NA,TRBJ2-1,CASSFLPGTGEQFF,TGTGCCAGCAGCTTCCTCCCCGGGACAGGCGAGCAGTTCTTC
TRBD2,TRBV5-4,once,TRBJ2-5,CASSLTSGKIGETQYF,TGTGCCAGCAGCTTGACTAGCGGGAAAATCGGCGAGACCCAGTACTTC
NA,TRBV18,NA,TRBJ1-1,CASSPDGRTNTEAFF,TGTGCCAGCTCACCAGACGGGAGAACGAACACTGAAGCTTTCTTT
TRBD2,TRBV19,NA,TRBJ2-1,CASSAPASGRPGVF,TGTGCCAGTAGTGCCCCGGCTAGCGGGAGGCCCGGGGTCTTC
TRBD2,TRBV9,NA,TRBJ2-7,CASSVDTSGYYEQYF,TGTGCCAGCAGCGTAGATACTAGCGGGTATTACGAGCAGTACTTC
NA,TRBV7-2,NA,TRBJ1-1,CASSGGMNTEAFF,TGTGCCAGCAGCGGCGGGATGAACACTGAAGCTTTCTTT
TRBD2,TRBV9,NA,TRBJ2-5,CASSVDPSGRGETQYF,TGTGCCAGCAGCGTAGATCCGAGCGGGAGAGGGGAGACCCAGTACTTC
TRBD1,TRBV6-5,once,TRBJ1-5,CASSIQGMGNQPQHF,TGTGCCAGCAGCATACAGGGGATGGGCAATCAGCCCCAGCATTTT
TRBD1,TRBV19,NA,TRBJ1-5,CATQPTGGNQPQHF,TGTGCCACCCAGCCGACAGGGGGCAATCAGCCCCAGCATTTT
TRBD2,TRBV7-8,NA,TRBJ2-7,CASSPGTSAYEQYF,TGTGCCAGCAGCCCGGGGACTAGCGCCTACGAGCAGTACTTC
NA,TRBV3-1/TRBV3-2,NA,TRBJ1-3,CASIGGRSGNTIYF,TGTGCCAGCATCGGTGGGAGGTCTGGAAACACCATATATTTT
TRBD1,TRBV4-2,NA,TRBJ2-7,CASSQEGDRGGTYEQYF,TGTGCCAGCAGCCAAGAGGGTGACAGGGGGGGAACCTACGAGCAGTACTTC
NA,TRBV13,NA,TRBJ2-7,CASSLVARDEQYF,TGTGCCAGCAGCTTGGTAGCGCGCGACGAGCAGTACTTC
NA,TRBV5-1,NA,TRBJ2-5,CASSLVGSRAQTQYF,TGCGCCAGCAGCTTGGTTGGTTCCAGGGCACAGACCCAGTACTTC
NA,TRBV19,NA,TRBJ1-3,CASTVMSSGNTIYF,TGTGCCAGTACGGTTATGAGCTCTGGAAACACCATATATTTT
NA,TRBV7-3,NA,TRBJ2-5,CASSLVPQETQYF,TGTGCCAGCAGCTTGGTTCCCCAGGAGACCCAGTACTTC
NA,TRBV6-5,NA,TRBJ2-7,CASSGGQLISYEQYF,TGTGCCAGCAGCGGGGGACAGCTAATCTCCTACGAGCAGTACTTC
NA,TRBV5-6,NA,TRBJ2-2,CASRRTGAGELFF,TGTGCCAGCAGACGCACGGGGGCCGGGGAGCTGTTTTTT
NA,TRBV7-3,NA,TRBJ2-5,CASSLTPGETQYF,TGTGCCAGCAGCTTAACCCCAGGAGAGACCCAGTACTTC
TRBD2,TRBV29-1,NA,TRBJ2-7,CSVLGGGPYEQYF,TGCAGCGTTTTAGGCGGGGGGCCCTACGAGCAGTACTTC
TRBD2,TRBV5-4,NA,TRBJ2-1,CASSLVPGLAGVSSYNEQFF,TGTGCCAGCAGCTTGGTGCCGGGACTAGCGGGGGTTAGCTCCTACAATGAGCAGTTCTTC
NA,TRBV11-2,NA,TRBJ2-5,CASSLDAETQYF,TGTGCCAGCAGCTTAGATGCGGAGACCCAGTACTTC
NA,TRBV18,NA,TRBJ1-3,CASSYDRSGNTIYF,TGTGCCAGCTCATACGACAGGTCTGGAAACACCATATATTTT
NA,TRBV7-9,NA,TRBJ1-4,CASSLGQGNEKLFF,TGTGCCAGCAGCTTAGGGCAGGGTAATGAAAAACTGTTTTTT
TRBD2,TRBV10-3,NA,TRBJ2-1,CAIRTSEGEQFF,TGTGCCATTAGGACTAGCGAAGGTGAGCAGTTCTTC
NA,TRBV10-1,NA,TRBJ2-3,CASSERGSSTDTQYF,TGCGCCAGCAGTGAAAGGGGATCTAGCACAGATACGCAGTATTTT
TRBD1,TRBV27,NA,TRBJ1-1,CATRTGGTEAFF,TGTGCCACCCGTACAGGGGGCACTGAAGCTTTCTTT
TRBD2,TRBV3-1/TRBV3-2,medium-sized,TRBJ2-7,CASSPVSGSIYEQYF,TGTGCCAGCAGCCCGGTCAGCGGGAGTATATACGAGCAGTACTTC
NA,TRBV27,NA,TRBJ2-7,CASSLSLASLIYEQYF,TGTGCCAGCAGTTTATCTCTAGCGTCCTTAATCTACGAGCAGTACTTC
NA,TRBV5-1,few,TRBJ1-5,CASSLAGGGNQPQHF,TGCGCCAGCAGCTTGGCCGGAGGGGGCAATCAGCCCCAGCATTTT